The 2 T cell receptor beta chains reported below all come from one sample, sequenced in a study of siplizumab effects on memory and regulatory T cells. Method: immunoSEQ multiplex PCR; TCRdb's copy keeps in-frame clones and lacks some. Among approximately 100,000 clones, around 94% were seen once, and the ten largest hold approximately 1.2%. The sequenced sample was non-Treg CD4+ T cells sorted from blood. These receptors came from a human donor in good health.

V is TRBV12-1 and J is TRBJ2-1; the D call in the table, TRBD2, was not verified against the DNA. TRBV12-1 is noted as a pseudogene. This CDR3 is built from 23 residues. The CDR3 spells CASSFSLATMCPRCSPSYNEQFF. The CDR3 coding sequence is TGTGCCAGCAGCTTTTCACTAGCGACCATGTGCCCGAGATGCTCGCCCTCCTACAATGAGCAGTTCTTC.

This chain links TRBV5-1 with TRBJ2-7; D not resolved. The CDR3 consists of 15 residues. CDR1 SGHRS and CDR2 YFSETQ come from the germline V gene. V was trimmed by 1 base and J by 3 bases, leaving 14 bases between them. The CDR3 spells CASSLSYGDGYEQYF. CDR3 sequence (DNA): TGCGCCAGCAGCTTGTCGTACGGAGATGGCTACGAGCAGTACTTC.